Below are 18 T cell receptor beta chains sequenced from a single sample in a study of human T cells and chemical hapten exposure. TCRdb reprocessed the RACE reads with MiXCR, giving one entry per CDR3 protein. Altogether 50,000 to 65,000 distinct CDR3 sequences are present, about a tenth being singletons, with the ten largest covering more than 13%. As to time point: pre-sensitization, week 0. Treatment in this sample: therapeutic diphenylcyclopropenone sensitization with weekly scalp DPC. Material: whole blood, obtained in connection with sensitization to the hapten diphenylcyclopropenone (DPC). All receptors come from a woman aged 40 to 50 with alopecia areata. Some clones in this sample may be carry-over from other donors' samples.

This clonotype was observed at least ten times. The V gene is TRBV20-1, the J gene TRBJ1-2; TRBD1 agrees at 8 bases. V gave up 5 bases and J gave up 4 bases; unmatched junction bases: 12. Germline V gives CDR1 DFQATT, CDR2 SNEGSKA (reference sequence). This CDR3 is built from 15 residues. The CDR3 sequence: CSAFDRQGTSYGYTF. CDR3 sequence (DNA): TGCAGTGCTTTCGACAGACAGGGGACCTCCTATGGCTACACCTTC.

The genes are TRBV6-2 or TRBV6-3 and TRBJ1-6; 8 bases fit TRBD1. Germline V gives CDR1 MNHEY, CDR2 SVGEGT. CDR3 length: 14 amino acids. V was clipped by 5 bases and J by 5 bases; unmatched bases: 2. CDR3 in amino acids: CASSETGDNSPLHF. The CDR3 DNA is TGTGCCAGCAGTGAGACAGGGGATAATTCACCCCTCCACTTT.

Many counts were recorded for this clonotype. As DNA, the CDR3 is TGTGCCAGCAGCCGGGGACAGGGGAACGGTTCACCCCTCCACTTT. The encoded protein is CASSRGQGNGSPLHF. The gene calls are TRBV9 and TRBJ1-6; 10 nucleotides agree with TRBD1. There are 15 residues in the CDR3. The V and J ends lost 4 bases and 9 bases, in that order; junction bases with no gene match: 7. CDR1 SGDLS and CDR2 YYNGEE come from the germline V gene.

This clonotype has more than one count but fewer than ten. This chain connects TRBV5-1 to TRBJ1-6; D is unclear. V was shortened by 2 bases and J by 11 bases, with 8 bases between the two germline ends. From germline, CDR1 is SGHRS and CDR2 YFSETQ. The CDR3 has 12 residues. CDR3 bases: TGCGCCAGCAGCTTACGAGGCCCACCCCTCCACTTT. Its protein is CASSLRGPPLHF.

This clonotype was recorded at least ten times. The chain combines TRBV29-1 with TRBJ2-7; D is tentatively TRBD1 or TRBD2 (5 bases each). Germline CDR1 reads SQVTM; CDR2 reads ANQGSEA. The CDR3 has 10 residues. V was trimmed by 6 bases and J by 6 bases, leaving 9 bases between them. The CDR3 reads CSVGTAEQYF. Here the CDR3 DNA reads TGCAGCGTAGGGACGGCCGAGCAGTACTTC.

This clonotype was counted ten times or more. The V call is TRBV3-1, the J call TRBJ2-7; D possibly matches TRBD1 or TRBD2 (5 bases each). CDR3 length: 12 residues. CDR1 LGHDT and CDR2 YNNKEL come from the germline V gene (reference sequence). The V end was cut by 6 bases, the J end by 2 bases, with 8 bases between. The CDR3 nucleotides are TGTGCCAGCAGTGGGGGACCCTACGAGCAGTACTTC. The encoded protein is CASSGGPYEQYF.

Many counts were recorded for this clonotype. The chain carries TRBV28 and TRBJ1-2; tentatively, D is TRBD1 (5 bases). The CDR3 runs to 10 residues. Trimming pared 8 bases from V and 8 bases from J, leaving 9 bases between. The germline CDR1 and CDR2 sequences are MDHEN and SYDVKM. CDR3 residues: CASSGVGYTF. CDR3 sequence (DNA): TGTGCCAGCTCGGGGGTCGGCTACACCTTC.

The J gene is TRBJ1-2, the V gene TRBV20-1; unclear D gene. Germline V lookup: CDR1 DFQATT, CDR2 SNEGSKA (reference sequence). V lost 0 bases, J lost 2 bases, and 7 bases lay in between. This CDR3 has 13 amino acids. CDR3 bases: TGCAGTGCTAGAGATCCTGGGAACTATGGCTACACCTTC. Its translation is CSARDPGNYGYTF.

This clonotype was recorded at least ten times. This chain connects TRBV7-9 to TRBJ1-3, with D hard to call. Trimming cost V 5 bases and J 2 bases, with 4 bases left between them. Germline V gene sequence: CDR1 SEHNR, CDR2 FQNEAQ (reference sequence). CDR3 size: 12 residues. CDR3 DNA sequence: TGTGCCAGCAGCCCCGCTGGAAACACCATATATTTT. The encoded protein is CASSPAGNTIYF.

This clonotype was found once. The V gene is TRBV9, the J gene TRBJ1-4; perhaps TRBD1 as D (5 bases). V lost 3 bases, J lost 7 bases, and 19 bases lay in between. From germline, CDR1 is SGDLS and CDR2 YYNGEE. This CDR3 is built from 16 residues. CDR3: CASSARFGLQAEKLFF. CDR3 in DNA: TGTGCCAGCAGCGCCCGGTTTGGGTTACAGGCTGAAAAACTGTTTTTT.

The chain has TRBV20-1 and TRBJ2-1, with TRBD2 as a possible D gene (5 bases). The CDR3 has 14 amino acids. Germline loops: CDR1 DFQATT, CDR2 SNEGSKA (reference sequence). The V end was cut by 6 bases, the J end by 0 bases, with 12 bases between. The CDR3 is CSAIDGGSYNEQFF. The CDR3 DNA is TGCAGTGCCATTGACGGAGGCTCCTACAATGAGCAGTTCTTC.

There are many counts of this clonotype. The rearrangement joins TRBV5-1 to TRBJ2-5; D uncertain. V gave up 0 bases and J gave up 2 bases, with 8 bases separating them. The germline CDR1 and CDR2 sequences are SGHRS and YFSETQ. The CDR3 has 14 residues. CDR3 DNA: TGCGCCAGCAGCTTGGGGGCAGGTCAAGAGACCCAGTACTTC. Translation: CASSLGAGQETQYF.

This clonotype was seen more than once but under ten times. The V and J genes are TRBV20-1 and TRBJ1-5; weak D call: TRBD1 (6 bases). Trimming cost V 3 bases and J 6 bases, with 9 bases left between them. Germline lookup yields CDR1 DFQATT and CDR2 SNEGSKA (reference sequence). The CDR3 runs to 12 residues. CDR3 sequence (DNA): TGCAGTGCTAGCAGGGGAAGTCAGCCCCAGCATTTT. Its translation is CSASRGSQPQHF.

The sample holds a few counts of this clonotype. The chain couples TRBV12-3 or TRBV12-4 to TRBJ2-1; 16 bases are shared with TRBD2. V was clipped by 8 bases and J by 7 bases; unmatched bases: 5. The CDR3 covers 15 residues. CDR3 sequence (DNA): TGTGCCAGCGGGACTAGCGGGGGGGCCTCAAATGAGCAGTTCTTC. This sequence encodes CASGTSGGASNEQFF.

This clonotype was detected many times. The chain uses TRBV4-1 and TRBJ1-1; D gene uncertain. From germline, CDR1 is MGHRA and CDR2 YSYEKL. Deletions cut 1 base from V and 0 bases from J, with 6 bases between. This CDR3 region has 14 residues. The chain's CDR3 is CASSQGLLNTEAFF. CDR3 DNA: TGCGCCAGCAGCCAAGGACTTCTGAACACTGAAGCTTTCTTT.

This chain joins TRBV11-2 and TRBJ2-2; D remains ambiguous. The CDR3 runs 15 residues. Germline assignment: CDR1 SGHAT and CDR2 FQNNGV. Trimming left V 4 bases short and J 1 base short, with 10 bases between. The CDR3 nucleotides are TGTGCCAGCAGCTCTCCCGACGGGAACACCGGGGAGCTGTTTTTT. Amino acids: CASSSPDGNTGELFF. Supplemented by reference TRBV11-2 and TRBJ2-2, the full variable domain reads EAGVAQSPRYKIIEKRQSVAFWCNPISGHATLYWYQQILGQGPKLLIQFQNNGVVDDSQLPKDRFSAERLKGVDSTLKIQPAKLEDSAVYLCASSSPDGNTGELFFGEGSRLTVL.

This clonotype was recorded a few times. The rearrangement uses TRBV7-8 and TRBJ2-7, with D maybe TRBD1 (6 bases). The CDR3 is made up of 19 amino acids. Germline CDR1 reads SGHVS; CDR2 reads FQNEAQ. The V end was cut by 2 bases, the J end by 5 bases, with 28 bases between. CDR3 sequence (DNA): TGTGCCAGCAGCTTAAGTAGGGGGAGACTCAGGGAATTTGCTAACGAGCAGTACTTC. This encodes CASSLSRGRLREFANEQYF.

This clonotype was counted at least ten times. The CDR3 DNA reads TGTGCCAGCAGTCAACAACTAGCGGGGGGGCTCACAGATACGCAGTATTTT. This gives the protein CASSQQLAGGLTDTQYF. This chain connects TRBV3-1 to TRBJ2-3; TRBD2 aligns across 13 bases. V lost 6 bases to trimming and J lost 2 bases; unmatched junction nucleotides: 8. The CDR3 runs 17 residues. Germline-derived CDR1 and CDR2 are LGHDT and YNNKEL (reference sequence).